This T cell receptor beta chain was retrieved from a study of T-cell memory formation after mild COVID-19. Study details: Largely, TCR clusters stayed within a single donor.

Concerning this clonotype itself: Its antigen is not known.

Whole-study findings and limits: A balance of CD4 and CD8 characterized clones contracting day 15 to 85, whereas later expanders leaned CD4+. Clones which contracted sat mainly in CM and EM if CD4+, and in EMRA if CD8+.

CDR1 and CDR2 (germline): KGHSH, LQKENI. The CDR3 covers 13 residues. V dropped 2 bases and J dropped 7 bases, with 11 bases sitting between them. The TCR alpha and TCR beta cDNA libraries, bearing sample barcodes and UMIs, were generated by 5'RACE using constant-segment primers. TCRdb reprocessed the 5' RACE reads with MiXCR, giving one entry per CDR3 protein. The sample yields a few hundred thousand distinct CDR3 sequences, 20% to 25% seen once. This chain joins TRBV18 and TRBJ1-1; D ambiguous. Sequencing was done on a sample of PBMCs or a T cell subset sorted from them (not recorded which). This sequence was found in a man aged 18 to 30 who had mild COVID-19 (a few samples of this study predate the infection). Cell type and time point are not known. Written as DNA, the CDR3 is TGTGCCAGCTCACCAGCGGCGAGAGGTGAAGCTTTCTTT. It translates to CASSPAARGEAFF. Full variable domain (rest looked up from reference TRBV18 and TRBJ1-1): NAGVMQNPRHLVRRRGQEARLRCSPMKGHSHVYWYRQLPEEGLKFMVYLQKENIIDESGMPKERFSAEFPKEGPSILRIQQVVRGDSAAYFCASSPAARGEAFFGQGTRLTVV.